The 26 T cell receptor beta chains presented below share a single source sample, sequenced in a study of blood T cell repertoires in COVID-19. TCRdb keeps only in-frame clones here, not all; method: immunoSEQ multiplex PCR. This table has around 300,000 clones, approximately 91% appearing once. Sequencing was carried out using PBMCs or T cells enriched from blood (not recorded which). These receptors came from a woman in her 30s who had recovered from COVID-19.

The chain joins TRBV9 to TRBJ2-1; 14 nucleotides agree with TRBD2. The CDR3 is made up of 17 amino acids. The J segment lost 3 bases and the V segment lost 0 bases, leaving 2 bases of the junction unmatched. Germline V gene lookup returns CDR1 SGDLS and CDR2 YYNGEE. CDR3 region: CASSVGTSGRFYNEQFF. CDR3 DNA sequence: TGTGCCAGCAGCGTAGGGACTAGCGGGAGGTTCTACAATGAGCAGTTCTTC.

This clone was detected only once. V and J are TRBV27 and TRBJ2-2; D is uncertain. CDR1 is MNHEY and CDR2 is SMNVEV in the germline V gene (reference sequence). The CDR3 loop spans 14 amino acids. The V end was cut by 3 bases, the J end by 1 base, with 6 bases between. Here the CDR3 reads CASSFPGNTGELFF. The CDR3 DNA reads as TGTGCCAGCAGTTTTCCGGGGAACACCGGGGAGCTGTTTTTT.

This sequence joins TRBV28 and TRBJ1-2; tentatively, D is TRBD1 (5 bases). The CDR3 extends over 10 amino acids. Trimming pared 6 bases from V and 8 bases from J, leaving 7 bases between. Germline CDR1 MDHEN, CDR2 SYDVKM. DNA of the CDR3: TGTGCCAGCAGGGACAACGGCTACACCTTC. It yields the protein CASRDNGYTF.

J is TRBJ2-7 and V is TRBV25-1; a weak D match, TRBD2 (7 bases). CDR3 length: 10 residues. Germline CDR1 and CDR2: MGHDK and SYGVNS. The V end lost 8 bases, the J end lost 9 bases, and 11 bases lay between the germline ends. The CDR3 region has the DNA TGTGCCAGCGGGGGGGCTCCGCAGTACTTC. Protein product: CASGGAPQYF.

The chain combines TRBV28 with TRBJ1-2; D is possibly TRBD1 (5 bases). The V gene's germline CDR1 is MDHEN and CDR2 SYDVKM. The CDR3 consists of 15 residues. Trimming shortened V by 2 bases and J by 5 bases, and 15 bases separated the two germline ends. The CDR3 loop is CASSLASGVGYGYTF. DNA for the CDR3: TGTGCCAGCAGTTTAGCTTCGGGGGTAGGATATGGCTACACCTTC.

The V call is TRBV7-9, the J call TRBJ2-2, with D possibly matching TRBD2 (6 bases). The V and J ends lost 3 bases and 0 bases respectively, with 8 bases between them. This CDR3 contains 15 residues. Germline V CDR1 and CDR2: SEHNR, FQNEAQ (reference sequence). Here the CDR3 reads CASSFGGTNTGELFF. The CDR3 DNA is TGTGCCAGCAGCTTCGGGGGAACGAACACCGGGGAGCTGTTTTTT.

This clone was detected only once. V is TRBV9 and J is TRBJ2-5, with 8 bases aligning to TRBD2. The CDR3 runs to 16 residues. Trimming took 0 bases from V and 5 from J; bases not matched to a gene: 9. Germline CDR1 reads SGDLS; CDR2 reads YYNGEE. The CDR3 here is CASSVANGGAGETQYF. CDR3 coding DNA: TGTGCCAGCAGCGTAGCAAACGGGGGGGCAGGCGAGACCCAGTACTTC.

This chain joins TRBV2 and TRBJ2-7, with D maybe TRBD1 (6 bases). The germline V gene encodes CDR1 SNHLY and CDR2 FYNNEI. This CDR3 spans 14 amino acids. Trimming took 3 bases from V and 4 from J, leaving 13 bases between them. The CDR3 sequence: CASSDRGGPYEQYF. CDR3 DNA: TGTGCCAGCAGTGACAGGGGCGGACCATACGAGCAGTACTTC.

The chain is built from TRBV28 and TRBJ2-7; 10 bases map to TRBD1. This CDR3 is 16 amino acids long. Trimming cost V 2 bases and J 3 bases; bases outside gene matches: 7. Per the germline V gene, CDR1 is MDHEN and CDR2 is SYDVKM. The CDR3 region is CASSLGTGVLSYEQYF. The DNA for the CDR3 is TGTGCCAGCAGTTTAGGGACAGGGGTGTTGAGCTACGAGCAGTACTTC.

The V and J genes are TRBV5-4 and TRBJ1-6, with 7 bases identical to TRBD1. With 4 bases clipped from V and 4 bases from J, the junction kept 8 bases outside the gene matches. Germline CDR1 and CDR2: SGHNT and YYREEE (reference sequence). The CDR3 has 16 amino acids. CDR3: CASSAGQAGYNSPLHF. CDR3 bases: TGTGCCAGCAGCGCCGGACAGGCAGGGTATAATTCACCCCTCCACTTT.

CDR3 DNA sequence: TGTGCCAGCTCACCTCCCACACATGCGGGGAATCAGCCCCAGCATTTT. The encoded protein is CASSPPTHAGNQPQHF. The genes are TRBV18 and TRBJ1-5; D not resolved. Looked up from germline, CDR1 is KGHSH and CDR2 is LQKENI. The V end was cut by 3 bases, the J end by 4 bases, with 16 bases between. The CDR3 contains 16 residues.

The chain uses TRBV7-9 and TRBJ2-1, with 10 nucleotides matching TRBD1. Germline CDR1 and CDR2: SEHNR and FQNEAQ (reference sequence). V shed 3 bases and J 8 bases; nucleotides not matched to a gene: 7. This CDR3 comprises 15 residues. CDR3 coding DNA: TGTGCCAGCAGCTTTACCGGGACAGGGGTGGATGAGCAGTTCTTC. It is translated as CASSFTGTGVDEQFF.

The J gene is TRBJ2-3, the V gene TRBV29-1; maybe TRBD2 (5 bases). Germline CDR1 SQVTM, CDR2 ANQGSEA. Trimming removed 3 bases from V and 1 base from J, with 23 bases in between. The CDR3 extends over 18 amino acids. The CDR3 sequence is CSVDPWRVPKEGTDTQYF. CDR3 coding DNA: TGCAGCGTTGACCCCTGGCGGGTACCGAAGGAGGGCACAGATACGCAGTATTTT.

CDR3 nucleotide sequence: TGCGCCAGCGGGCAGGCCCAATACGAGCAGTACTTC. Translating gives CASGQAQYEQYF. The chain links TRBV10-2 to TRBJ2-7; no firm D call. Germline lookup yields CDR1 WSHSY and CDR2 SAAADI. Deletions cut 8 bases from V and 4 bases from J, with 12 bases between. The CDR3 has 12 amino acids.

V usage is TRBV28 and J usage is TRBJ1-2; D unresolved. V was clipped by 6 bases and J by 5 bases, with 13 bases between them. CDR1 is MDHEN, CDR2 SYDVKM, per germline. The CDR3 runs 13 residues. CDR3 sequence: CASSLVRGYGYTF. The DNA of the CDR3 is TGTGCCAGCAGCCTAGTTCGGGGTTATGGCTACACCTTC.

V is TRBV27 and J is TRBJ2-7; tentatively, D is TRBD2 (6 bases). Germline lookup yields CDR1 MNHEY and CDR2 SMNVEV (reference sequence). Trimming left V 1 base short and J 2 bases short, with 9 bases between. This CDR3 comprises 14 residues. Here the CDR3 reads CASSLLGGAYEQYF. Here the CDR3 DNA reads TGTGCCAGCAGTTTATTGGGGGGAGCCTACGAGCAGTACTTC.

The genes are TRBV5-1 and TRBJ2-1; D gene ambiguous. CDR1 is SGHRS, CDR2 YFSETQ, per germline. The length of the CDR3 is 16 residues. With 4 bases removed from V and 5 bases from J, the gap between germline ends came to 19 bases. The CDR3 nucleotides are TGCGCCAGCAGCGGCGCGGTCCCCCTAACTAACAATGAGCAGTTCTTC. This encodes CASSGAVPLTNNEQFF.

This clone was observed a single time. This chain uses TRBV29-1 with TRBJ2-7, with a tentative D call TRBD1 (5 bases). CDR3 size: 15 residues. Looked up from germline, CDR1 is SQVTM and CDR2 is ANQGSEA. The ends were cut back, 1 base at V and 2 bases at J, with 15 bases in the middle. Written as DNA, the CDR3 is TGCAGCGTTGAAGGGGGTGACAGTGTCCCCTACGAGCAGTACTTC. Translated: CSVEGGDSVPYEQYF.

The chain recombines TRBV19 with TRBJ1-1; D perhaps matches TRBD1 (5 bases). Germline V gene sequence: CDR1 LNHDA, CDR2 SQIVND (reference sequence). This CDR3 is 15 amino acids long. Trimming removed 7 bases from V and 0 bases from J, with 15 bases in between. CDR3 sequence: CASIEQGYMNTEAFF. Here the CDR3 DNA reads TGTGCCAGTATAGAGCAGGGTTACATGAACACTGAAGCTTTCTTT.

The chain is built from TRBV7-8 and TRBJ2-3, with D perhaps matching TRBD2 (6 bases). V gave up 5 bases and J gave up 8 bases, with 14 bases separating them. The CDR3 runs to 13 residues. CDR1 and CDR2 (germline): SGHVS, FQNEAQ. The CDR3 region is CASSRDGAGTQYF. The CDR3 DNA reads TGTGCCAGCAGCCGGGACGGAGCGGGTACGCAGTATTTT.

The chain employs TRBV24-1 and TRBJ2-2; tentatively, D is TRBD2 (5 bases). This CDR3 is 13 amino acids long. The germline gives CDR1 KGHDR, CDR2 SFDVKD. V gave up 7 bases and J gave up 6 bases, with 11 bases separating them. The CDR3 DNA is TGTGCCACCAGGGGAGAGGGAGCCGGGGAGCTGTTTTTT. It specifies CATRGEGAGELFF.

This clone was recorded only once. The rearrangement joins TRBV5-1 to TRBJ2-5, with D possibly TRBD2 on 7 matching bases. This CDR3 contains 16 residues. Germline V gene data show CDR1 as SGHRS and CDR2 as YFSETQ. The V end lost 0 bases, the J end lost 7 bases, and 19 bases lay between the germline ends. The CDR3 loop reads CASSLERGGRLRTQYF. The CDR3 bases are TGCGCCAGCAGCTTGGAAAGGGGGGGCCGCCTGAGGACCCAGTACTTC.

This clone has a single count. This chain uses TRBV18 with TRBJ2-3; D might be TRBD1 (5 bases). Germline-derived CDR1 and CDR2 are KGHSH and LQKENI. The CDR3 spans 17 residues. V lost 0 bases, J lost 8 bases, and 21 bases lay in between. The CDR3 region is CASSPPSVPQGMGTQYF. CDR3 nucleotides: TGTGCCAGCTCACCACCGTCAGTACCCCAGGGCATGGGTACGCAGTATTTT.

J is TRBJ1-2 and V is TRBV2; D is undetermined. The CDR3 has 16 amino acids. Trimming removed 0 bases at V and 1 base at J, with 12 bases between. Germline CDR1 and CDR2: SNHLY and FYNNEI. DNA for the CDR3: TGTGCCAGCAGTGAAGCACGGACTGCCTTTAACTATGGCTACACCTTC. As protein: CASSEARTAFNYGYTF.

The chain joins TRBV4-1 to TRBJ2-7; 7 nucleotides agree with TRBD1. The CDR3 spans 16 residues. The germline V gene encodes CDR1 MGHRA and CDR2 YSYEKL. The V segment lost 1 base and the J segment 5 bases; nucleotides outside the gene matches: 11. The CDR3 DNA reads TGCGCCAGCAGCCAAGTAGACAGGGTGTCGGAGGACGAGCAGTACTTC. Translating it yields CASSQVDRVSEDEQYF.

The chain is built from TRBV11-2 and TRBJ1-6, with TRBD1 matching over 7 bases. This CDR3 region has 13 residues. Germline trimming cut 10 bases from V and 10 bases from J; bases unmatched to any gene: 10. Germline V gene lookup returns CDR1 SGHAT and CDR2 FQNNGV. The CDR3 DNA sequence: TGTGCCATCTCGGGACAGCTCGGATCACCCCTCCACTTT. Translation: CAISGQLGSPLHF.